This record concerns one TCR beta chain sequence. No antigen is known for it. This sample was taken from a study of cytomegalovirus exposure and HLA in healthy donors. Study-wide points: Listed as cytomegalovirus-associated were over 150 TCR beta chains. A few CMV-associated chains proved CMV antigen-specific in vitro. CMV serostatus was the only immune exposure information that was available.

The CDR3 has 14 residues. V dropped 3 bases and J dropped 0 bases, with 8 bases sitting between them. Germline CDR1 reads SGHTA; CDR2 reads FQGNSA. PCR employed 60 Vbeta and 13 Jbeta primers. Libraries were prepared by immunoSEQ multiplex PCR; TCRdb keeps only in-frame clonotypes and omits some of them. The repertoire consists of around 180,000 clones, with approximately 84% occurring once and the leading ten covering 4.8%. The chain employs TRBV7-2 and TRBJ1-1; unclear D gene. The receptor was derived from a girl aged 5 to 17 in good health and CMV-seropositive. The specimen was PBMCs. The CDR3 here is CASSFYDLNTEAFF. The CDR3 DNA reads TGTGCCAGCAGCTTCTATGATCTGAACACTGAAGCTTTCTTT.